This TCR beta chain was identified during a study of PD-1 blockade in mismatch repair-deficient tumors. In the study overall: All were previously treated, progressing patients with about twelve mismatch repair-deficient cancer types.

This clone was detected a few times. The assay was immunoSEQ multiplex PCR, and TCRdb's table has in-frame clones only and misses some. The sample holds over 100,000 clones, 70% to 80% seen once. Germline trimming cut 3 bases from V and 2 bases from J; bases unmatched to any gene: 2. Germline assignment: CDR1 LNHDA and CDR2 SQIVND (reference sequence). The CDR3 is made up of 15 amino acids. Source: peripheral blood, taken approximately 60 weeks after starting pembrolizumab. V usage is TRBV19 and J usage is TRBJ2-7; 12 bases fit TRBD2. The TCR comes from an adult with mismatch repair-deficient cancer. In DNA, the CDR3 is TGTGCCAGTAGTATGGGACTAGCGGGTACCTACGAGCAGTACTTC. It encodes CASSMGLAGTYEQYF.